The clone carrying this TCR beta chain was counted ten times or more. The data originate from a study of early T cells in non-severe SARS-CoV-2 infection. TCRdb re-analysed the 5' RACE reads in MiXCR, keeping a single row per CDR3 protein. The repertoire includes some 82,000 distinct CDR3 sequences, roughly 12% of them detected once, and under 4.5% sits in the top ten. The CDR3 sequence is 15 residues long. The J segment lost 2 bases and the V segment lost 8 bases, leaving 4 bases of the junction unmatched. Germline V gene lookup returns CDR1 LNHDA and CDR2 SQIVND (reference sequence). This TCR derives from an adult who was a healthcare worker with PCR-confirmed SARS-CoV-2 infection or an uninfected control (not recorded which). The sample in question was whole blood, obtained at baseline. This chain connects TRBV19 to TRBJ2-1; 12 bases align to TRBD2. The CDR3 nucleotides read TGTGCCAGTGCAAGACTAGCGGGGGCCTACAATGAGCAGTTCTTC. Amino acid sequence: CASARLAGAYNEQFF.